Below are 15 T cell receptor beta chains sequenced from a single sample in a study of blood T cell repertoires in COVID-19. Measured with immunoSEQ multiplex PCR; TCRdb has only the in-frame clones, and not every one. In the table there are 9,500 to 15,000 clones, around four fifths of which are singletons. Sequencing used peripheral blood. These receptors came from an older woman with acute or convalescent COVID-19.

The chain combines TRBV6-8 with TRBJ2-7, with 9 bases that match TRBD1. The CDR3 is made up of 14 amino acids. V shed 5 bases and J 2 bases; nucleotides not matched to a gene: 4. Germline-derived CDR1 and CDR2 are MNHGY and SAAAGT. The DNA for the CDR3 is TGTGCCAGCAGTAGACAGGGGGGGCCCTACGAGCAGTACTTC. Translating it yields CASSRQGGPYEQYF.

This rearrangement joins TRBV10-3 to TRBJ2-1, with 11 bases that match TRBD2. The V gene's germline CDR1 is ENHRY and CDR2 SYGVKD. The V and J ends lost 5 bases and 4 bases, in that order; junction bases with no gene match: 4. CDR3 length: 15 residues. This chain's CDR3 is CAISSGTSGYNEQFF. The CDR3 nucleotides are TGTGCCATCAGTTCCGGGACTAGCGGATACAATGAGCAGTTCTTC.

This clone was picked up one time. In nucleotides, the CDR3 is TGTGCCAGCAGCTTACTCCGGGACAGCTACGAGCAGTACTTC. The encoded protein is CASSLLRDSYEQYF. The chain employs TRBV5-6 and TRBJ2-7, with 7 bases matching TRBD1. The V segment lost 2 bases and the J segment 3 bases; nucleotides outside the gene matches: 5. The CDR3 spans 14 residues. Germline CDR1 SGHDT, CDR2 YYEEEE.

The chain has TRBV2 and TRBJ1-1; no firm D call. CDR3 length equals 14 residues. CDR1 is SNHLY and CDR2 is FYNNEI in the germline V gene. V lost 2 bases, J lost 5 bases, and 12 bases lay in between. CDR3: CASSELRFRTEAFF. The CDR3 DNA is TGTGCCAGCAGTGAACTACGCTTCCGGACTGAAGCTTTCTTT.

This chain connects TRBV5-1 to TRBJ1-2; the D gene is possibly TRBD1 (5 bases). This CDR3 has 15 amino acids. Germline loops: CDR1 SGHRS, CDR2 YFSETQ. The ends were cut back, 2 bases at V and 4 bases at J, with 15 bases in the middle. The CDR3 sequence: CASSFQGPLGYGYTF. The CDR3 bases are TGCGCCAGCAGCTTCCAGGGTCCCCTGGGCTATGGCTACACCTTC. Full variable domain (missing parts from reference TRBV5-1 and TRBJ1-2): KAGVTQTPRYLIKTRGQQVTLSCSPISGHRSVSWYQQTPGQGLQFLFEYFSETQRNKGNFPGRFSGRQFSNSRSEMNVSTLELGDSALYLCASSFQGPLGYGYTFGSGTRLTVV.

V gene TRBV29-1 combines with J gene TRBJ2-3, with TRBD2 as a possible D gene (6 bases). Trimming shortened V by 7 bases and J by 2 bases, and 13 bases separated the two germline ends. Germline V lookup: CDR1 SQVTM, CDR2 ANQGSEA. CDR3 length: 13 amino acids. DNA for the CDR3: TGCAGCGGGCGGGGTTCCTACACAGATACGCAGTATTTT. This gives the protein CSGRGSYTDTQYF.

The chain couples TRBV19 to TRBJ2-1, with 10 bases that match TRBD1. Germline V CDR1 and CDR2: LNHDA, SQIVND (reference sequence). The CDR3 contains 15 residues. The V and J ends lost 4 bases and 4 bases, in that order; junction bases with no gene match: 4. This CDR3 reads CASSSRDRGYNEQFF. In nucleotides, the CDR3 is TGTGCCAGTAGTAGCCGGGACAGGGGATACAATGAGCAGTTCTTC.

A note on this clone: The conserved phenylalanine or tryptophan is not found at the CDR3 terminus, so this likely reflects a read error. The DNA is left out, because the CDR3 cannot be placed on it with certainty; the CDR3 is given as TCRdb lists it. The CDR3 spells CASRGATVPMR. The chain employs TRBV7-9 and TRBJ2-7; the table's D gene call, TRBD2, was not cross checked with the DNA. Germline CDR1 SEHNR, CDR2 FQNEAQ (reference sequence). The CDR3 comprises 11 residues, both ends counted.

The J gene is TRBJ2-1, the V gene TRBV19; 8 bases match TRBD1. There are 14 residues in the CDR3. Germline-derived CDR1 and CDR2 are LNHDA and SQIVND (reference sequence). V shed 5 bases, J shed 3 bases, and the junction held 3 bases outside the gene matches. CDR3 loop: CASSQGAGYNEQFF. In nucleotides, the CDR3 is TGTGCCAGTAGTCAGGGGGCGGGCTACAATGAGCAGTTCTTC.

This clone came up once. The chain is built from TRBV28 and TRBJ1-5, with D tentatively TRBD1 (6 bases). The CDR3 consists of 17 residues. V was cut by 3 bases and J by 0 bases, with 15 bases left in between. Germline values: CDR1 MDHEN, CDR2 SYDVKM. The CDR3 here is CASSLMGAGGSNQPQHF. CDR3 sequence (DNA): TGTGCCAGCAGTTTGATGGGGGCGGGTGGTAGCAATCAGCCCCAGCATTTT.

The chain has TRBV11-2 and TRBJ1-1, with D perhaps TRBD1 (6 bases). V was clipped by 2 bases and J by 6 bases, with 10 bases between them. Per germline, CDR1 SGHAT and CDR2 FQNNGV. This CDR3 has 13 residues. The CDR3 reads CASSLTRGSEAFF. DNA for the CDR3: TGTGCCAGCAGCTTAACCAGGGGCTCTGAAGCTTTCTTT.

CDR3 sequence: CASSQAGQGNTEAFF. The DNA of the CDR3 is TGCGCCAGCAGCCAAGCTGGGCAGGGGAACACTGAAGCTTTCTTT. J is TRBJ1-1 and V is TRBV4-1, with D perhaps TRBD1 (5 bases). Trimming cost V 1 base and J 1 base, with 10 bases left between them. Germline lookup yields CDR1 MGHRA and CDR2 YSYEKL. The CDR3 sequence is 15 residues long.

The rearrangement links TRBV4-1 to TRBJ1-2, with TRBD1 identical over 7 bases. The ends lost 1 base at V and 4 bases at J; junction bases unmatched: 12. Germline V lookup: CDR1 MGHRA, CDR2 YSYEKL. There are 17 residues in the CDR3. Written as DNA, the CDR3 is TGCGCCAGCAGCCAAGGACCTGGGACAGCCCGAATCTATGGCTACACCTTC. Translation gives CASSQGPGTARIYGYTF.

This rearrangement joins TRBV7-9 to TRBJ2-6; no definite D call. The CDR3 consists of 13 residues. Germline lookup yields CDR1 SEHNR and CDR2 FQNEAQ (reference sequence). Trimming cost V 6 bases and J 1 base, with 4 bases left between them. The CDR3 region has the DNA TGTGCCAGCAGTTCATCTGGGGCCAACGTCCTGACTTTC. Amino acids: CASSSSGANVLTF.

This clone was counted between two and nine times. CDR3 protein: CASARTGRDYEQYF. In DNA form, the CDR3 reads TGTGCCAGCGCCCGCACAGGGCGAGACTACGAGCAGTACTTC. The chain is built from TRBV7-2 and TRBJ2-7, with a tentative D call TRBD1 (6 bases). With 8 bases removed from V and 3 bases from J, the gap between germline ends came to 17 bases. The CDR3 contains 14 residues. Looked up from germline, CDR1 is SGHTA and CDR2 is FQGNSA.